The 30 T cell receptor beta chains listed next were all sequenced from one sample in a study of regulatory T cells in long-lasting Graves disease. Time point: newly diagnosed GD, antithyroid drugs for less than 3 months. RNA isolated from PBMCs was used to make the TCR library. HTBI primers from iRepertoire and Arm-PCR of CDR3 regions yielded the TCR beta libraries. One entry per CDR3 protein results from TCRdb running MiXCR on the multiplex PCR reads. The table lists roughly 510,000 distinct CDR3 sequences, approximately 16% of them singletons. This sample also appeared in a second study, on T cells in Graves' hyperthyroidism and ophthalmopathy.

The sample was peripheral blood mononuclear cells (PBMCs), taken at new diagnosis, from a patient treated with antithyroid drugs. The receptors were sampled from a man aged 18 to 30 with Graves disease.

The chain combines TRBV9 with TRBJ2-7, with D perhaps assigned TRBD1 or TRBD2 (5 bases each). The germline V gene encodes CDR1 SGDLS and CDR2 YYNGEE. The germline V and J ends were trimmed by 3 bases and 1 base, with 14 bases remaining between them. The CDR3 extends over 15 amino acids. This CDR3 reads CASSETGTASYEQYF. CDR3 DNA sequence: TGTGCCAGCAGCGAGACCGGGACGGCGTCCTACGAGCAGTACTTC.

The chain has TRBV3-1 and TRBJ2-7; possible D gene TRBD2, 5 bases. This CDR3 spans 14 amino acids. The V end was cut by 1 base, the J end by 1 base, with 8 bases between. Germline V lookup: CDR1 LGHDT, CDR2 YNNKEL (reference sequence). The CDR3 loop reads CASSQVTTSYEQYF. The CDR3 coding sequence is TGTGCCAGCAGCCAAGTGACTACGTCCTACGAGCAGTACTTC.

About this clonotype: At one end, the junction sequence differs from germline, possibly due to a read error. The chain employs TRBV5-6 and TRBJ1-2, with D unresolved. Germline CDR1 reads SGHDT; CDR2 reads YYEEEE. The CDR3 has 8 amino acids. CDR3 in DNA: TGTGCCAGCAGCTTGGTGTTCTTC. This translates into CASSLVFF.

This clonotype was seen repeatedly, ten times or more. The chain is built from TRBV6-5 and TRBJ1-1; 7 bases align to TRBD1. The CDR3 spans 17 residues. Germline values: CDR1 MNHEY, CDR2 SVGAGI. V lost 1 base, J lost 2 bases, and 10 bases stayed unmatched. In nucleotides, the CDR3 is TGTGCCAGCAGTTACTTCGTCCCGGGACAGTCCAACACTGAAGCTTTCTTT. Its protein is CASSYFVPGQSNTEAFF.

V is TRBV28 and J is TRBJ2-4; tentative D call: TRBD1 (6 bases). The CDR3 runs 13 residues. V was pared by 4 bases and J by 6 bases, with 10 bases between. Per germline, CDR1 MDHEN and CDR2 SYDVKM. CDR3 region: CASSSADRNIQYF. CDR3 nucleotide sequence: TGTGCCAGCAGTTCCGCGGACAGAAACATTCAGTACTTC.

With regard to this clonotype: The conserved closing phenylalanine or tryptophan is absent in this CDR3, likely reflecting a read error. The V call is TRBV7-3, the J call TRBJ1-1, with D maybe TRBD1 (5 bases). CDR1 SGHTA and CDR2 FQGTGA come from the germline V gene. V gave up 0 bases and J gave up 3 bases, with 8 bases separating them. CDR3 size: 14 residues. CDR3 nucleotide sequence: TGTGCCAGCAGCTTAACCATGGGGGACACTGAAGCTTTCTCT. This gives the protein CASSLTMGDTEAFS.

This clonotype was seen a handful of times. V is TRBV6-2 or TRBV6-3 and J is TRBJ2-3; TRBD1 agrees at 7 bases. Losses at the gene ends were 5 bases for V and 0 bases for J; bases not matched to a gene: 8. The CDR3 totals 16 residues. The germline V gene has CDR1 MNHEY and CDR2 SVGEGT. CDR3 amino acids: CASSEGALTSTDTQYF. CDR3 sequence (DNA): TGTGCCAGCAGTGAGGGGGCGCTTACTAGCACAGATACGCAGTATTTT.

This clonotype was found many times. The chain joins TRBV9 to TRBJ2-7, with 8 bases lining up with TRBD1. CDR3 length equals 15 residues. The V segment lost 6 bases and the J segment 2 bases; nucleotides outside the gene matches: 10. Germline CDR1 and CDR2: SGDLS and YYNGEE. CDR3 bases: TGTGCCAGCACCGCCCCCCCGACAGGGGCCTACGAGCAGTACTTC. As protein: CASTAPPTGAYEQYF.

CDR3 DNA: TGTGCCACCAGTGATCATCAGGGCAACCCGGGCAATGAGCAGTTCTTC. As protein: CATSDHQGNPGNEQFF. The chain joins TRBV24-1 to TRBJ2-1; tentative D call: TRBD1 (5 bases). V gave up 3 bases and J gave up 6 bases, with 17 bases separating them. Germline-derived CDR1 and CDR2 are KGHDR and SFDVKD. This CDR3 is 16 amino acids long.

In its sample, this clonotype was seen many times. The rearrangement joins TRBV20-1 to TRBJ2-1; D remains unclear. Between the trimmed V and J ends, which lost 5 bases and 4 bases, there was a span of 18 bases. Per germline, CDR1 DFQATT and CDR2 SNEGSKA (reference sequence). CDR3 length: 15 residues. CDR3 region: CSAAQTPDHYNEQFF. Written as DNA, the CDR3 is TGCAGTGCTGCTCAAACCCCGGACCATTACAATGAGCAGTTCTTC.

This clonotype was observed many times. This CDR3 is CASSLYLDPYTDTQYF. The CDR3, as DNA: TGTGCCAGCAGTTTATACTTGGACCCATACACAGATACGCAGTATTTT. V is TRBV27 and J is TRBJ2-3; D unclear. Trimming shortened V by 1 base and J by 2 bases, and 13 bases separated the two germline ends. Germline CDR1 reads MNHEY; CDR2 reads SMNVEV (reference sequence). The length of the CDR3 is 16 residues.

This clonotype was detected ten times or more. This chain uses TRBV6-5 with TRBJ2-6; no clear D. Germline V CDR1 and CDR2: MNHEY, SVGAGI. V lost 2 bases to trimming and J lost 0 bases, with 8 bases between them. The CDR3 is made up of 16 amino acids. The CDR3 is CASSYRRNSGANVLTF. The CDR3 nucleotides read TGTGCCAGCAGTTACCGACGGAACTCTGGGGCCAACGTCCTGACTTTC.

Ten or more counts support this clonotype. At one of its ends the junction is not consistent with the germline gene, which may arise from a read error. The chain has TRBV7-2 and TRBJ1-2; no clear D. Germline V gene sequence: CDR1 SGHTA, CDR2 FQGNSA. This CDR3 has 13 residues. The CDR3 DNA reads as TGCGCCAGCAGCTTGAGAGCTAACTATGGCTACACCTTC. Translating gives CASSLRANYGYTF.

The rearrangement links TRBV7-9 to TRBJ2-7; 7 nucleotides agree with TRBD2. The junction had 8 bases not matched to a gene; V was cut back by 2 bases and J by 7 bases. The CDR3 contains 14 residues. Looked up from germline, CDR1 is SEHNR and CDR2 is FQNEAQ (reference sequence). CDR3: CASSLSLGRAEQYF. The CDR3 coding sequence is TGTGCCAGCAGCTTAAGTTTAGGGAGGGCAGAGCAGTACTTC.

This clonotype has more than one count but fewer than ten. The chain uses TRBV20-1 and TRBJ2-7; the match to TRBD1 covers 11 bases. CDR1 and CDR2 (germline): DFQATT, SNEGSKA (reference sequence). The trim removed 4 bases at V and 6 bases at J, leaving 8 bases unmatched. There are 14 residues in the CDR3. The CDR3, as DNA: TGCAGTGCTAAAGGACAGGGGGCTTTCTTCGAGCAGTACTTC. It specifies CSAKGQGAFFEQYF.

This clonotype was counted between two and nine times. This chain connects TRBV6-2 or TRBV6-3 to TRBJ2-1; D not certain. CDR3 length equals 15 residues. Trimming took off 5 bases at V and 4 bases at J, with 15 bases between the two ends. Germline CDR1 is MNHEY and CDR2 is SVGEGT. The CDR3 DNA follows: TGTGCCAGCAGTGCGCTAGAAAGCTTTTACAATGAGCAGTTCTTC. Protein sequence: CASSALESFYNEQFF.

This rearrangement joins TRBV2 to TRBJ2-1; no reliable D call. CDR3 length: 17 amino acids. Germline assignment: CDR1 SNHLY and CDR2 FYNNEI. V gave up 2 bases and J gave up 2 bases, with 16 bases separating them. The CDR3, as DNA: TGTGCCAGCAGTGAATCTGTGGGCGACCCAGCCTACAATGAGCAGTTCTTC. This codes for CASSESVGDPAYNEQFF.

In this sample, this clonotype turned up many times. This chain uses TRBV7-9 with TRBJ1-1; TRBD1 aligns across 7 bases. Germline loops: CDR1 SEHNR, CDR2 FQNEAQ (reference sequence). V dropped 1 base and J dropped 3; count of bases not matched to a gene: 5. This CDR3 region has 15 residues. CDR3 protein: CASSLGQGLYTEAFF. CDR3 DNA: TGTGCCAGCAGCTTAGGACAGGGATTATACACTGAAGCTTTCTTT.

The chain uses TRBV15 and TRBJ1-1, with 7 bases aligning to TRBD1. With V trimmed by 0 bases and J by 10 bases, 11 bases remained unmatched. The CDR3 consists of 15 residues. CDR1 and CDR2 (germline): LNHNV, YYDKDF (reference sequence). The CDR3 sequence: CATSRDRVQDRRAFF. CDR3 sequence (DNA): TGTGCCACCAGCAGAGATAGGGTCCAGGACAGGAGAGCTTTCTTT.

This clonotype came up a few times. V gene TRBV5-8 combines with J gene TRBJ1-4, with D possibly TRBD1 on 5 matching bases. The V and J ends lost 5 bases and 0 bases respectively, with 17 bases between them. The CDR3 loop spans 17 amino acids. Germline CDR1 and CDR2: SGHTS and YDEGEE. The DNA of the CDR3 is TGTGCCAGCAGGCAAGAGCCCCCCAGGGCAACTAATGAAAAACTGTTTTTT. It specifies CASRQEPPRATNEKLFF.

This clonotype showed up just a few times. V gene TRBV2 combines with J gene TRBJ1-5; 8 nucleotides agree with TRBD1. The CDR3 spans 15 residues. V gave up 4 bases and J gave up 8 bases; unmatched junction bases: 10. Germline V lookup: CDR1 SNHLY, CDR2 FYNNEI. CDR3 sequence (DNA): TGTGCCAGCAGTGCGATCACAGGGGGGGAGGAGCCCCAGCATTTT. It is translated as CASSAITGGEEPQHF.

The rearrangement uses TRBV9 and TRBJ2-3, with 9 bases lining up with TRBD2. This CDR3 comprises 15 residues. After removal of 3 bases from V and 2 bases from J, the junction contained 4 bases not matched to a gene. Germline V gene sequence: CDR1 SGDLS, CDR2 YYNGEE. CDR3 loop: CASSAAGLATDTQYF. Here the CDR3 DNA reads TGTGCCAGCAGCGCCGCGGGACTAGCCACAGATACGCAGTATTTT.

This clonotype was detected a few times. The chain links TRBV3-1 to TRBJ2-5, with TRBD2 matching over 11 bases. From germline, CDR1 is LGHDT and CDR2 YNNKEL (reference sequence). The CDR3 is 17 residues long. The V gene end was trimmed by 1 base and the J gene end by 5 bases; junction bases not matched to a gene: 9. The CDR3 region has the DNA TGTGCCAGCAGCCAAGGTCCGACTAGCGGGGTCCGGGAGACCCAGTACTTC. Its protein product is CASSQGPTSGVRETQYF.

The chain links TRBV27 to TRBJ1-5; 8 bases agree with TRBD1. The CDR3 loop spans 15 amino acids. V was clipped by 4 bases and J by 6 bases; unmatched bases: 8. Germline V gene lookup returns CDR1 MNHEY and CDR2 SMNVEV (reference sequence). CDR3 amino acids: CASSSGGAAFQPQHF. CDR3 bases: TGTGCCAGCAGTTCAGGGGGCGCAGCCTTTCAGCCCCAGCATTTT.

Only a few counts were recorded for this clonotype. The rearrangement joins TRBV18 to TRBJ2-7; D is unresolved. Germline V CDR1 and CDR2: KGHSH, LQKENI. The CDR3 has 12 residues. The germline V and J ends were trimmed by 3 bases and 7 bases, with 10 bases remaining between them. CDR3 DNA: TGTGCCAGCTCACCCCGACTGGGAGAGCAGTACTTC. This codes for CASSPRLGEQYF.

This clonotype was recorded at least ten times. The V and J genes are TRBV29-1 and TRBJ2-7; D is unclear. This CDR3 spans 13 amino acids. Trimming stripped 7 bases from V and 4 bases from J, with 17 bases between. CDR1 is SQVTM, CDR2 ANQGSEA, per germline. The CDR3 is CSGWTPPAYEQYF. In DNA, the CDR3 is TGCAGCGGCTGGACCCCTCCGGCGTACGAGCAGTACTTC.

This clonotype was counted only a few times. The V gene is TRBV29-1, the J gene TRBJ1-4; 7 bases line up with TRBD1. Looked up from germline, CDR1 is SQVTM and CDR2 is ANQGSEA. The CDR3 spans 13 residues. The ends lost 7 bases at V and 5 bases at J; junction bases unmatched: 7. The CDR3 DNA sequence: TGCAGCGCCCGGGACAGCCCAAATGAAAAACTGTTTTTT. This encodes CSARDSPNEKLFF.

Many counts were recorded for this clonotype. The CDR3 nucleotides read TGTGCCAGCAGTGTTCAACCGGGACCTAGGAATTCACCCCTCCACTTT. Encoded protein: CASSVQPGPRNSPLHF. V gene TRBV2 combines with J gene TRBJ1-6; tentative D call: TRBD1 (5 bases). The V end was cut by 4 bases, the J end by 7 bases, with 17 bases between. CDR1 is SNHLY, CDR2 FYNNEI, per germline. This CDR3 is 16 amino acids long.

Remarks on this clonotype: A read error is possible here, since a much larger clone lies one base away. The V gene is TRBV20-1, the J gene TRBJ1-2; D may be TRBD1 (5 bases). The V gene lost 4 bases and the J gene lost 6 bases, with 9 bases spanning the gap. CDR3 length equals 11 residues. Germline V lookup: CDR1 DFQATT, CDR2 SNEGSKA (reference sequence). The CDR3 DNA reads TGCAGTGCTAAGGGGTACCATGGCTACACCTTC. Translated: CSAKGYHGYTF.

The table lists this clonotype with a few counts. The CDR3 DNA follows: TGTGCCAGCAGTGACAGGGCGCACACTGAAGCTTTCTTT. Protein: CASSDRAHTEAFF. V is TRBV25-1 and J is TRBJ1-1; tentative D call: TRBD1 (5 bases). CDR1 is MGHDK and CDR2 is SYGVNS in the germline V gene. V was trimmed by 3 bases and J by 3 bases, leaving 8 bases between them. There are 13 residues in the CDR3.